This TCR beta chain came from a study of T cell responses to AZD1222 COVID-19 vaccine. Generated by immunoSEQ multiplex PCR, the TCRdb table keeps only in-frame clones and is missing some. Counted here are around 84,000 clones, around 92% occurring once; the ten biggest clones make up roughly 6.4%. V dropped 1 base and J dropped 7; count of bases not matched to a gene: 14. Germline CDR1 is LGHNA and CDR2 is YSLEER. The CDR3 has 17 amino acids. The receptor was isolated from an adult in good health. The chain is built from TRBV4-3 and TRBJ2-5, with 8 positions matching TRBD2. Material: peripheral blood, obtained on day 0 of MenACWY control vaccination. The CDR3 protein is CASSQAVSGSVSGTQYF. The CDR3 region has the DNA TGCGCCAGCAGCCAAGCGGTCAGCGGGAGTGTGTCAGGGACCCAGTACTTC.